Presented here are 27 T cell receptor beta chains from one specimen sequenced in a study of T cell responses to AZD1222 COVID-19 vaccine. Only in-frame clones appear in the TCRdb table, and some are missing; sequencing was by immunoSEQ multiplex PCR. The sample gives more than 100,000 clones, more than 85% of which show up once; 5.4% is in the top ten. The sequences come from peripheral blood, collected on day 0 of AZD1222 vaccination. The receptors derive from an adult in good health.

The chain uses TRBV4-1 and TRBJ1-2, with D possibly TRBD1 on 6 matching bases. This CDR3 spans 15 amino acids. CDR1 is MGHRA, CDR2 YSYEKL, per germline. The V gene lost 0 bases and the J gene lost 4 bases, with 12 bases spanning the gap. CDR3: CASSQDFPGAYGYTF. In nucleotides, the CDR3 is TGCGCCAGCAGCCAAGACTTTCCGGGGGCCTATGGCTACACCTTC.

The rearrangement joins TRBV4-1 to TRBJ1-1; D call uncertain. The germline CDR1 and CDR2 sequences are MGHRA and YSYEKL. Trimming removed 4 bases from V and 6 bases from J, with 12 bases in between. The CDR3 covers 13 residues. The CDR3 is CASSRRLGAEAFF. As DNA, the CDR3 is TGCGCCAGCAGCCGTCGGTTAGGTGCTGAAGCTTTCTTT.

This clone was seen once. CDR3 sequence: CASSRTGPGTEAFF. Written as DNA, the CDR3 is TGTGCCAGCAGTCGGACAGGGCCGGGCACTGAAGCTTTCTTT. The chain uses TRBV27 and TRBJ1-1, with TRBD1 matching 8 bases. The germline CDR1 and CDR2 sequences are MNHEY and SMNVEV (reference sequence). The V gene end was trimmed by 5 bases and the J gene end by 4 bases; junction bases not matched to a gene: 6. This CDR3 comprises 14 residues.

V gene TRBV7-2 combines with J gene TRBJ1-1; D is ambiguous. The V and J ends lost 3 bases and 5 bases respectively, with 7 bases between them. The germline V gene has CDR1 SGHTA and CDR2 FQGNSA. This CDR3 has 12 residues. The CDR3 DNA reads as TGTGCCAGCAGCTTTGGGCTAACTGAAGCTTTCTTT. Translated: CASSFGLTEAFF.

The chain employs TRBV5-1 and TRBJ2-7; D assignment may be TRBD1 or TRBD2 (5 bases each). The ends were cut back, 4 bases at V and 4 bases at J, with 18 bases in the middle. Germline V lookup: CDR1 SGHRS, CDR2 YFSETQ. The CDR3 spans 15 residues. The CDR3 nucleotides read TGCGCCAGCAGCCTCGAGGGGACGAAGTATTACGAGCAGTACTTC. Translated, it gives CASSLEGTKYYEQYF.

This chain uses TRBV5-1 with TRBJ2-3, with 8 bases that match TRBD2. The germline V gene encodes CDR1 SGHRS and CDR2 YFSETQ. The ends lost 0 bases at V and 1 base at J; junction bases unmatched: 1. The CDR3 runs to 15 residues. CDR3 bases: TGCGCCAGCAGCTTGGTTAGCGGGGGCACAGATACGCAGTATTTT. This gives the protein CASSLVSGGTDTQYF.

A few counts support this clone. V usage is TRBV29-1 and J usage is TRBJ1-1, with 12 nucleotides matching TRBD1. CDR3 length: 15 amino acids. The J segment lost 5 bases and the V segment lost 6 bases, leaving 10 bases of the junction unmatched. CDR1 and CDR2 (germline): SQVTM, ANQGSEA. The CDR3, as DNA: TGCAGCGTAACCGGGACAGGGGGCGGTGGGACTGAAGCTTTCTTT. Its protein is CSVTGTGGGGTEAFF.

The V and J genes are TRBV29-1 and TRBJ2-1; maybe TRBD2 (6 bases). CDR1 and CDR2 (germline): SQVTM, ANQGSEA. CDR3 length: 13 amino acids. V dropped 2 bases and J dropped 7 bases, with 12 bases sitting between them. CDR3 DNA sequence: TGCAGCGTTGAACACGGGAGAAGGAATGAGCAGTTCTTC. It codes for CSVEHGRRNEQFF.

V and J are TRBV7-9 and TRBJ2-1; 9 bases agree with TRBD2. J lost 8 bases, V lost 4 bases, and 6 bases had no gene match. CDR1 is SEHNR and CDR2 is FQNEAQ in the germline V gene (reference sequence). The CDR3 length is 14 residues. CDR3 protein: CASSYSGGSDEQFF. CDR3 in DNA: TGTGCCAGCAGCTATAGCGGGGGCAGTGATGAGCAGTTCTTC.

The V gene is TRBV4-2, the J gene TRBJ1-1, with 7 bases identical to TRBD1. The length of the CDR3 is 15 residues. Per the germline V gene, CDR1 is LGHNA and CDR2 is YNFKEQ. V trimming: 4 bases; J trimming: 1 base; junction bases outside the gene matches: 6. CDR3 DNA sequence: TGTGCCAGCAGCCCACGGACAGGAGGGAACACTGAAGCTTTCTTT. It codes for CASSPRTGGNTEAFF.

The rearrangement joins TRBV28 to TRBJ1-4; D is undetermined. Germline values: CDR1 MDHEN, CDR2 SYDVKM. V dropped 7 bases and J dropped 4 bases, with 7 bases sitting between them. CDR3 length equals 12 residues. CDR3 coding DNA: TGTGCCAGCAAAGGTGTTAATGAAAAACTGTTTTTT. Amino acid sequence: CASKGVNEKLFF. Filled out from reference TRBV28 and TRBJ1-4, the complete variable domain reads DVKVTQSSRYLVKRTGEKVFLECVQDMDHENMFWYRQDPGLGLRLIYFSYDVKMKEKGDIPEGYSVSREKKERFSLILESASTNQTSMYLCASKGVNEKLFFGSGTQLSVL.

The rearrangement joins TRBV15 to TRBJ1-1; unclear D gene. CDR1 and CDR2 (germline): LNHNV, YYDKDF (reference sequence). The CDR3 sequence is 13 residues long. V dropped 3 bases and J dropped 4 bases, with 9 bases sitting between them. The CDR3 DNA sequence: TGTGCCACCAGCAGGCGACTGGGCACTGAAGCTTTCTTT. Amino acid sequence: CATSRRLGTEAFF.

The chain links TRBV18 to TRBJ1-6; 9 bases are shared with TRBD1. This CDR3 is built from 15 residues. Germline-derived CDR1 and CDR2 are KGHSH and LQKENI. Losses at the gene ends were 3 bases for V and 10 bases for J; bases not matched to a gene: 7. The CDR3, as DNA: TGTGCCAGCTCACCCGATCAGACAGGGGGATCACCCCTCCACTTT. It encodes CASSPDQTGGSPLHF.

This chain joins TRBV30 and TRBJ2-1; 11 nucleotides line up with TRBD2. The CDR3 spans 16 residues. V lost 4 bases and J lost 4; bases outside the gene matches: 9. Germline loops: CDR1 GTSNPN, CDR2 SVGIG (reference sequence). The CDR3 spells CAWNDLTSGEYNEQFF. The CDR3 nucleotides are TGTGCCTGGAATGATTTGACTAGCGGGGAGTACAATGAGCAGTTCTTC.

The rearrangement uses TRBV29-1 and TRBJ2-7; D may be TRBD1 (6 bases). The CDR3 loop spans 13 amino acids. V was trimmed by 3 bases and J by 5 bases, leaving 14 bases between them. Germline V gene sequence: CDR1 SQVTM, CDR2 ANQGSEA. The CDR3 sequence is CSVDTRGSDEQYF. The CDR3 region has the DNA TGCAGCGTTGACACCAGGGGTAGCGACGAGCAGTACTTC.

The sample holds one count of this clone. The chain is built from TRBV19 and TRBJ2-7; unclear D gene. Trimming shortened V by 3 bases and J by 5 bases, and 11 bases separated the two germline ends. Germline V gives CDR1 LNHDA, CDR2 SQIVND (reference sequence). The CDR3 is 13 amino acids. The CDR3 region has the DNA TGTGCCAGTAGTATCGCCCTCAGGAACGAGCAGTACTTC. Its protein product is CASSIALRNEQYF.

The genes are TRBV7-3 and TRBJ1-1; no firm D call. Germline V gene lookup returns CDR1 SGHTA and CDR2 FQGTGA. The CDR3 has 13 residues. V was cut by 3 bases and J by 1 base, with 6 bases left in between. In DNA, the CDR3 is TGTGCCAGCAGCTTGGGCGCGAACACTGAAGCTTTCTTT. Translated: CASSLGANTEAFF.

The chain employs TRBV30 and TRBJ2-7; D perhaps matches TRBD2 (6 bases). This CDR3 is 15 amino acids long. Per germline, CDR1 GTSNPN and CDR2 SVGIG (reference sequence). Trimming took off 3 bases at V and 0 bases at J, with 15 bases between the two ends. CDR3 residues: CAWRPRGGNSYEQYF. DNA of the CDR3: TGTGCCTGGAGACCCCGGGGCGGGAACTCCTACGAGCAGTACTTC.

This clone was observed a handful of times. V and J are TRBV5-1 and TRBJ2-7; unclear D gene. This CDR3 is 14 amino acids long. CDR1 and CDR2 from the germline V gene are SGHRS and YFSETQ. The V gene lost 2 bases and the J gene lost 0 bases, with 9 bases spanning the gap. The CDR3 here is CASSFGRSSYEQYF. The CDR3 DNA reads as TGCGCCAGCAGCTTCGGCAGGAGCTCCTACGAGCAGTACTTC. Using reference TRBV5-1 and TRBJ2-7 for the parts outside the CDR3, the full variable domain is KAGVTQTPRYLIKTRGQQVTLSCSPISGHRSVSWYQQTPGQGLQFLFEYFSETQRNKGNFPGRFSGRQFSNSRSEMNVSTLELGDSALYLCASSFGRSSYEQYFGPGTRLTVT.

V gene TRBV7-2 combines with J gene TRBJ2-7, with D perhaps TRBD2 (6 bases). The germline V gene has CDR1 SGHTA and CDR2 FQGNSA. The CDR3 runs to 15 residues. Between the trimmed V and J ends, which lost 8 bases and 0 bases, there was a span of 17 bases. CDR3 in DNA: TGTGCCAGCTGTTTCCGGGACTCCTACTCCTACGAGCAGTACTTC. Translation: CASCFRDSYSYEQYF.

The CDR3 nucleotides are TGCAGTGCTCACCAGGGGGTAGGCTACACCTTC. This encodes CSAHQGVGYTF. The chain combines TRBV20-1 with TRBJ1-2, with 7 bases lining up with TRBD1. Germline lookup yields CDR1 DFQATT and CDR2 SNEGSKA (reference sequence). This CDR3 region has 11 residues. The ends lost 5 bases at V and 8 bases at J; junction bases unmatched: 5.

The J gene is TRBJ2-2, the V gene TRBV7-2; unclear D gene. This CDR3 is 14 amino acids long. V shed 3 bases and J shed 1 base, with 6 bases lying between them. Germline V gene sequence: CDR1 SGHTA, CDR2 FQGNSA. DNA of the CDR3: TGTGCCAGCAGCTTGGGGATGAACACCGGGGAGCTGTTTTTT. Encoded protein: CASSLGMNTGELFF.

The J gene is TRBJ1-1, the V gene TRBV5-4, with D uncertain. V was cut by 0 bases and J by 10 bases, with 13 bases left in between. Looked up from germline, CDR1 is SGHNT and CDR2 is YYREEE (reference sequence). The CDR3 length is 13 residues. Written as DNA, the CDR3 is TGTGCCAGCAGCTTGGAATCAGCGAAGGGAGCTTTCTTT. As protein: CASSLESAKGAFF.

This clone appeared a few times. The rearrangement links TRBV5-6 to TRBJ2-7, with D unclear. Trimming pared 2 bases from V and 2 bases from J, leaving 11 bases between. Germline CDR1 is SGHDT and CDR2 is YYEEEE. The CDR3 covers 14 residues. The CDR3 sequence is CASSFFEAPYEQYF. The CDR3 region has the DNA TGTGCCAGCAGCTTCTTCGAAGCTCCCTACGAGCAGTACTTC.

This clone has a single count. This rearrangement joins TRBV4-2 to TRBJ2-7, with a tentative D call TRBD2 (6 bases). V was trimmed by 1 base and J by 0 bases, leaving 10 bases between them. Germline values: CDR1 LGHNA, CDR2 YNFKEQ. This CDR3 is built from 15 residues. CDR3 sequence: CASSQADSGSYEQYF. The CDR3 region has the DNA TGTGCCAGCAGCCAAGCCGATAGCGGCTCCTACGAGCAGTACTTC.

This clone was observed once. The chain couples TRBV5-1 to TRBJ2-3; 12 bases map to TRBD1. Germline loops: CDR1 SGHRS, CDR2 YFSETQ. The junction had 8 bases not matched to a gene; V was cut back by 0 bases and J by 6 bases. This CDR3 region has 17 residues. The CDR3 DNA reads TGCGCCAGCAGCTTGGCTACAATGGGACAGGGGGCGGATACGCAGTATTTT. It encodes CASSLATMGQGADTQYF.

The chain couples TRBV29-1 to TRBJ1-2; D gene unclear. The CDR3 sequence is 13 residues long. V was trimmed by 4 bases and J by 8 bases, leaving 17 bases between them. In germline, CDR1 is SQVTM, CDR2 ANQGSEA. CDR3 residues: CSVAKMGSRGYTF. The CDR3 DNA follows: TGCAGCGTTGCAAAGATGGGATCCCGCGGCTACACCTTC.